This T cell receptor beta chain was observed in a study of shared clonotypes between healthy human individuals. General study points: As a rule, naive subsets had a larger estimated richness than memory subsets. Shared clonotypes: 4.5% to 5% naive CD4, 3% to 3.5% naive CD8, less than 2.5% memory CD4, 0.4% to 0.45% memory CD8.

Germline V gene sequence: CDR1 KGHSH, CDR2 LQKENI. With 1 base removed from V and 1 base from J, the gap between germline ends came to 7 bases. The CDR3 spans 15 residues. TCRdb keeps only in-frame clones here, not all; method: immunoSEQ multiplex PCR. The sample gives 1,500,000 or so clones, roughly 95% of which show up once; approximately 1% is in the top ten. Participating donors were healthy, HIV-negative adults free of recent acute infections or vaccinations. In the case of this clone: Its antigen is unknown.

This sequence was found in a man between 25 and 39 years old in good health. Material: naive CD4+ T cells sorted from blood. Subset: CD45RA+ positively selected. The chain is built from TRBV18 and TRBJ1-4; D not resolved. The CDR3 sequence: CASSPLGLTNEKLFF. For the CDR3, the DNA is TGTGCCAGCTCACCACTGGGCCTAACTAATGAAAAACTGTTTTTT. Using reference TRBV18 and TRBJ1-4 for the parts outside the CDR3, the full variable domain is NAGVMQNPRHLVRRRGQEARLRCSPMKGHSHVYWYRQLPEEGLKFMVYLQKENIIDESGMPKERFSAEFPKEGPSILRIQQVVRGDSAAYFCASSPLGLTNEKLFFGSGTQLSVL.